The next 29 T cell receptor beta chains were all read from a single sample in a study of identical twins. MiXCR, run by TCRdb on the 5' RACE reads, gives a single entry per CDR3 protein. The sample shows around 480,000 distinct CDR3 sequences, roughly an eighth of them seen only once. This sample was shared with a second study, whose subject was yellow fever vaccine responses in identical twins.

The sample was CD4+ T cells sorted from blood. Receptor source: a woman aged 18-29 years in good health.

This sequence joins TRBV7-9 and TRBJ2-7, with D unclear. The CDR3 has 13 amino acids. CDR1 SEHNR and CDR2 FQNEAQ come from the germline V gene (reference sequence). With 3 bases removed from V and 4 bases from J, the gap between germline ends came to 10 bases. CDR3 amino acids: CASSFSKQYEQYF. CDR3 sequence (DNA): TGTGCCAGCAGCTTTTCGAAGCAGTACGAGCAGTACTTC.

This clonotype was picked up many times. The chain links TRBV11-1 to TRBJ2-1; the D is unclear. This CDR3 comprises 18 residues. Germline V gives CDR1 SGHAT, CDR2 FQDESV (reference sequence). V lost 1 base, J lost 0 bases, and 16 bases lay in between. CDR3 DNA: TGTGCCAGCAGCTTAGATTTTGAGAGGCCACCCTCCTACAATGAGCAGTTCTTC. Translated: CASSLDFERPPSYNEQFF.

As DNA, the CDR3 is TGTGCCAGCAGCGCGGGACTAGCGGGAGGGGCCTACGAGCAGTACTTC. It specifies CASSAGLAGGAYEQYF. This rearrangement joins TRBV7-2 to TRBJ2-7; TRBD2 aligns across 16 bases. Germline CDR1 and CDR2: SGHTA and FQGNSA. The CDR3 covers 16 residues. Trimming at V came to 5 bases and at J to 2 bases, leaving 3 bases not matched to a gene. The complete variable domain, with remaining parts taken from reference TRBV7-2 and TRBJ2-7, reads GAGVSQSPSNKVTEKGKDVELRCDPISGHTALYWYRQSLGQGLEFLIYFQGNSAPDKSGLPSDRFSAERTGGSVSTLTIQRTQQEDSAVYLCASSAGLAGGAYEQYFGPGTRLTVT.

This clonotype was seen more than once but under ten times. The V call is TRBV24-1, the J call TRBJ2-3; no clear D gene. CDR3 length equals 13 residues. Germline CDR1 and CDR2: KGHDR and SFDVKD. Trimming stripped 4 bases from V and 3 bases from J, with 7 bases between. CDR3: CATSEPKTDTQYF. CDR3 nucleotides: TGTGCCACCAGTGAGCCGAAGACAGATACGCAGTATTTT.

This clonotype was detected a few times. The genes are TRBV29-1 and TRBJ2-2; 8 nucleotides match TRBD2. This CDR3 spans 14 amino acids. With 4 bases clipped from V and 1 base from J, the junction kept 2 bases outside the gene matches. Germline V gene data show CDR1 as SQVTM and CDR2 as ANQGSEA. The CDR3 loop is CSVGSGENTGELFF. CDR3 in DNA: TGCAGCGTTGGTAGCGGGGAGAACACCGGGGAGCTGTTTTTT.

This clonotype showed up many times. DNA of the CDR3: TGTGCCACCAGCGCAGAGCGGGGGGGCTACGAGCAGTACTTC. Translated, it gives CATSAERGGYEQYF. This rearrangement joins TRBV15 to TRBJ2-7; 10 bases line up with TRBD2. The CDR3 covers 14 residues. The germline gives CDR1 LNHNV, CDR2 YYDKDF (reference sequence). With 5 bases clipped from V and 3 bases from J, the junction kept 4 bases outside the gene matches.

This clonotype was recorded a few times. The chain combines TRBV7-6 with TRBJ1-2; no clear D gene. The CDR3 covers 15 residues. Trimming removed 2 bases from V and 7 bases from J, with 17 bases in between. Germline CDR1 SGHVS, CDR2 FNYEAQ. The CDR3 loop reads CASSLSSRGSVGYTF. CDR3 bases: TGTGCCAGCAGCTTATCGTCCCGGGGATCGGTTGGCTACACCTTC.

In its sample, this clonotype was seen a few times. CDR3 residues: CASSPWGPRMNTEAFF. As DNA, the CDR3 is TGTGCCAGCAGCCCCTGGGGCCCGAGGATGAACACTGAAGCTTTCTTT. The rearrangement joins TRBV5-8 to TRBJ1-1, with D maybe TRBD1 (5 bases). Trimming took 4 bases from V and 0 from J, leaving 16 bases between them. The CDR3 extends over 16 amino acids. Germline V gene lookup returns CDR1 SGHTS and CDR2 YDEGEE.

This clonotype was recorded a few times. V is TRBV29-1 and J is TRBJ2-7, with a possible D match to TRBD2 (5 bases). The CDR3 sequence is 13 residues long. CDR1 and CDR2 from the germline V gene are SQVTM and ANQGSEA. V lost 4 bases and J 3 bases, leaving 13 bases between the germline ends. This chain's CDR3 is CSVGASPNYEQYF. The CDR3 DNA reads TGCAGCGTTGGAGCTAGCCCCAACTACGAGCAGTACTTC.

The chain uses TRBV20-1 and TRBJ2-7, with unresolved D. The V gene lost 2 bases and the J gene lost 1 base, with 6 bases spanning the gap. The V gene's germline CDR1 is DFQATT and CDR2 SNEGSKA (reference sequence). The CDR3 contains 12 residues. CDR3 region: CSARKESYEQYF. CDR3 nucleotides: TGCAGTGCTAGAAAGGAGTCCTACGAGCAGTACTTC.

This clonotype was seen a few times. The rearrangement links TRBV12-3 or TRBV12-4 to TRBJ2-3; 9 bases map to TRBD2. CDR3 length: 16 residues. The ends lost 7 bases at V and 6 bases at J; junction bases unmatched: 14. CDR3 sequence reads: CASTLGGLAGADTQYF. CDR3 nucleotides: TGTGCCAGCACTCTGGGGGGTTTAGCGGGAGCGGATACGCAGTATTTT.

The count of this clonotype is one. The V and J genes are TRBV11-2 and TRBJ2-1, with 11 bases matching TRBD2. The V gene's germline CDR1 is SGHAT and CDR2 FQNNGV. J was trimmed by 7 bases and V by 3 bases; bases with no gene match: 2. The CDR3 is 14 amino acids. The CDR3, as DNA: TGTGCCAGCAGCTTTCTAGCGGGAGGTAATGAGCAGTTCTTC. This sequence encodes CASSFLAGGNEQFF.

The rearrangement joins TRBV10-3 to TRBJ2-1; D is undetermined. Germline loops: CDR1 ENHRY, CDR2 SYGVKD. V dropped 3 bases and J dropped 1 base, with 10 bases sitting between them. The CDR3 is 15 residues long. DNA of the CDR3: TGTGCCATCAGTGATGACGGACCGTCCTACAATGAGCAGTTCTTC. This sequence encodes CAISDDGPSYNEQFF.

The table lists this clonotype with a few counts. The J gene is TRBJ2-7, the V gene TRBV5-1; 9 bases align to TRBD2. CDR3 length equals 15 residues. Trimming at V came to 1 base and at J to 3 bases, leaving 5 bases not matched to a gene. Germline CDR1 reads SGHRS; CDR2 reads YFSETQ. CDR3 protein: CASSLLSGGIYEQYF. The CDR3, as DNA: TGCGCCAGCAGCTTGCTGAGCGGGGGGATCTACGAGCAGTACTTC. The full variable domain, rest sourced from reference TRBV5-1 and TRBJ2-7, is KAGVTQTPRYLIKTRGQQVTLSCSPISGHRSVSWYQQTPGQGLQFLFEYFSETQRNKGNFPGRFSGRQFSNSRSEMNVSTLELGDSALYLCASSLLSGGIYEQYFGPGTRLTVT.

The J gene is TRBJ2-5, the V gene TRBV14; maybe TRBD1 (6 bases). Germline values: CDR1 SGHDN, CDR2 FVKESK. Trimming pared 0 bases from V and 5 bases from J, leaving 16 bases between. The CDR3 runs 16 residues. The CDR3 is CASSQEFPRGLETQYF. Written as DNA, the CDR3 is TGTGCCAGCAGCCAAGAGTTCCCCAGGGGCCTGGAGACCCAGTACTTC. The full variable domain, completed using reference TRBV14 and TRBJ2-5, is EAGVTQFPSHSVIEKGQTVTLRCDPISGHDNLYWYRRVMGKEIKFLLHFVKESKQDESGMPNNRFLAERTGGTYSTLKVQPAELEDSGVYFCASSQEFPRGLETQYFGPGTRLLVL.

The chain employs TRBV3-1 and TRBJ2-1; 16 nucleotides line up with TRBD2. The trim removed 6 bases at V and 11 bases at J, leaving 10 bases unmatched. The germline V gene encodes CDR1 LGHDT and CDR2 YNNKEL (reference sequence). The CDR3 runs to 16 residues. The CDR3 loop is CASSPRPGLAGGQQFF. Written as DNA, the CDR3 is TGTGCCAGCAGTCCCCGACCGGGACTAGCGGGGGGGCAGCAGTTCTTC.

This clonotype was seen repeatedly, ten times or more. The J gene is TRBJ1-2, the V gene TRBV12-3 or TRBV12-4, with a tentative D call TRBD1 (5 bases). The CDR3 has 15 residues. Trimming cost V 0 bases and J 6 bases, with 14 bases left between them. Here the CDR3 DNA reads TGTGCCAGCAGTTTAGCTGGCGGGGGTGGAGATGGCTACACCTTC. It specifies CASSLAGGGGDGYTF.

This clonotype was counted ten times or more. The rearrangement uses TRBV3-1 and TRBJ2-5; D is undetermined. CDR3 size: 14 residues. The germline V gene has CDR1 LGHDT and CDR2 YNNKEL (reference sequence). The ends were cut back, 5 bases at V and 2 bases at J, with 12 bases in the middle. DNA for the CDR3: TGTGCCAGCAGCTATCGACGGCAACAAGAGACCCAGTACTTC. It encodes CASSYRRQQETQYF.

The rearrangement uses TRBV4-2 and TRBJ2-2; 12 nucleotides agree with TRBD2. This CDR3 has 17 amino acids. The V segment lost 2 bases and the J segment 5 bases; nucleotides outside the gene matches: 6. Germline V gene lookup returns CDR1 LGHNA and CDR2 YNFKEQ. The CDR3 nucleotides read TGTGCCAGCAGCCAAATCACCGGACTAGCGGGGACCGGGGAGCTGTTTTTT. This encodes CASSQITGLAGTGELFF.

This clonotype was counted only a few times. The chain joins TRBV3-1 to TRBJ1-2, with D maybe TRBD1 (5 bases). Germline V lookup: CDR1 LGHDT, CDR2 YNNKEL (reference sequence). This CDR3 contains 13 residues. Trimming took 1 base from V and 7 from J, leaving 10 bases between them. The CDR3 nucleotides are TGTGCCAGCAGCCAAGGGGCAGGGCCTGGCTACACCTTC. This gives the protein CASSQGAGPGYTF.

The chain couples TRBV6-1 to TRBJ2-7, with 7 bases that match TRBD1. The CDR3 consists of 13 residues. Germline trimming cut 7 bases from V and 1 base from J; bases unmatched to any gene: 4. Germline assignment: CDR1 MNHNS and CDR2 SASEGT. The CDR3 reads CASTRGNSYEQYF. CDR3 nucleotides: TGTGCCAGCACCAGGGGGAATTCCTACGAGCAGTACTTC.

The rearrangement uses TRBV7-2 and TRBJ2-1, with 7 bases matching TRBD2. Germline V lookup: CDR1 SGHTA, CDR2 FQGNSA. The CDR3 has 15 residues. J lost 2 bases, V lost 2 bases, and 3 bases had no gene match. DNA of the CDR3: TGTGCCAGCAGCTTACTCGGACTAGCCTACAATGAGCAGTTCTTC. Its protein is CASSLLGLAYNEQFF.

This chain joins TRBV27 and TRBJ2-7, with 9 bases identical to TRBD1. Trimming cost V 3 bases and J 6 bases; bases outside gene matches: 9. In germline, CDR1 is MNHEY, CDR2 SMNVEV (reference sequence). The CDR3 length is 15 residues. The CDR3 spells CASSFSGTGTFEQYF. The CDR3, as DNA: TGTGCCAGCAGTTTCAGCGGGACAGGGACCTTCGAGCAGTACTTC.

This clonotype was seen at least ten times. The chain employs TRBV20-1 and TRBJ2-5; D gene uncertain. In germline, CDR1 is DFQATT, CDR2 SNEGSKA (reference sequence). This CDR3 has 13 amino acids. V lost 3 bases to trimming and J lost 5 bases, with 13 bases between them. The DNA for the CDR3 is TGCAGTGCTAGTAGGGATTCCTCGGAGACCCAGTACTTC. Its protein is CSASRDSSETQYF.

The CDR3 is CASILRVTSLNNEQFF. The CDR3 bases are TGTGCCAGCATTCTAAGGGTGACTAGCCTCAACAATGAGCAGTTCTTC. The V call is TRBV7-2, the J call TRBJ2-1; 7 nucleotides match TRBD2. The CDR3 covers 16 residues. V trimming: 7 bases; J trimming: 5 bases; junction bases outside the gene matches: 14. The germline V gene encodes CDR1 SGHTA and CDR2 FQGNSA.

The chain employs TRBV3-1 and TRBJ2-1, with a weak D call TRBD2 (7 bases). Germline CDR1 reads LGHDT; CDR2 reads YNNKEL (reference sequence). The CDR3 length is 13 residues. V lost 7 bases and J 5 bases, leaving 12 bases between the germline ends. The CDR3 bases are TGTGCCAGCAAACAGGGAGGGCACAATGAGCAGTTCTTC. Translation gives CASKQGGHNEQFF.

The chain couples TRBV6-2 or TRBV6-3 to TRBJ2-5; TRBD2 aligns across 8 bases. V shed 2 bases, J shed 2 bases, and the junction held 7 bases outside the gene matches. CDR3 size: 16 residues. Germline lookup yields CDR1 MNHEY and CDR2 SVGEGT. CDR3 residues: CASSYRLAGTQETQYF. As DNA, the CDR3 is TGTGCCAGCAGTTACAGGTTAGCGGGAACGCAAGAGACCCAGTACTTC.

This clonotype showed up just a few times. The V call is TRBV28, the J call TRBJ1-5, with 9 bases identical to TRBD1. CDR3 size: 18 residues. With 2 bases clipped from V and 4 bases from J, the junction kept 12 bases outside the gene matches. Germline CDR1 MDHEN, CDR2 SYDVKM. This CDR3 reads CASSLSVFGTGSNQPQHF. CDR3 bases: TGTGCCAGCAGTTTAAGCGTCTTCGGGACAGGGTCTAATCAGCCCCAGCATTTT.

This clonotype was detected a few times. V and J are TRBV2 and TRBJ2-3; D might be TRBD1 (5 bases). Trimming shortened V by 2 bases and J by 3 bases, and 9 bases separated the two germline ends. Germline assignment: CDR1 SNHLY and CDR2 FYNNEI. CDR3 length: 14 residues. CDR3 region: CASSERQGTDTQYF. For the CDR3, the DNA is TGTGCCAGCAGTGAAAGGCAGGGAACAGATACGCAGTATTTT.